One and the same sample provided the 12 T cell receptor beta chains below, sequenced in a study of blood T cell repertoires in COVID-19. Method: immunoSEQ multiplex PCR; TCRdb's copy keeps in-frame clones and lacks some. This repertoire shows roughly 90,000 clones, about 85% found once; its top ten account for approximately 40%. The sequencing sample was made of peripheral blood. The receptors come from an elderly man with acute or convalescent COVID-19.

The chain is built from TRBV5-1 and TRBJ2-7, with a weak D call TRBD1 (6 bases). The germline V gene encodes CDR1 SGHRS and CDR2 YFSETQ. This CDR3 region has 14 residues. Between the trimmed V and J ends, which lost 0 bases and 4 bases, there was a span of 11 bases. The chain's CDR3 is CASSLVLGGYEQYF. In nucleotides, the CDR3 is TGCGCCAGCAGCTTGGTATTAGGGGGTTACGAGCAGTACTTC.

The rearrangement uses TRBV12-3 or TRBV12-4 and TRBJ2-7; 14 bases fit TRBD2. V shed 6 bases, J shed 11 bases, and the junction held 3 bases outside the gene matches. The CDR3 sequence is 12 residues long. The CDR3 sequence: CASRGLAGEKYF. CDR3 bases: TGTGCCAGCAGGGGACTAGCGGGAGAGAAGTACTTC.

V gene TRBV9 combines with J gene TRBJ1-2; D is ambiguous. Germline-derived CDR1 and CDR2 are SGDLS and YYNGEE. The ends were cut back, 0 bases at V and 1 base at J, with 7 bases in the middle. This CDR3 region has 14 residues. The CDR3 loop reads CASSVERGNYGYTF. DNA of the CDR3: TGTGCCAGCAGCGTAGAGAGAGGTAACTATGGCTACACCTTC.

J is TRBJ1-4 and V is TRBV28, with D perhaps TRBD1 (6 bases). The length of the CDR3 is 16 residues. V lost 5 bases, J lost 4 bases, and 17 bases lay in between. CDR1 is MDHEN and CDR2 is SYDVKM in the germline V gene. CDR3: CASSPRGAHDNEKLFF. The DNA for the CDR3 is TGTGCCAGCAGTCCTCGGGGGGCGCACGATAATGAAAAACTGTTTTTT.

This chain connects TRBV30 to TRBJ1-5; a weak D match, TRBD1 (6 bases). The CDR3 extends over 12 amino acids. Germline CDR1 GTSNPN, CDR2 SVGIG (reference sequence). The V gene lost 3 bases and the J gene lost 5 bases, with 8 bases spanning the gap. CDR3: CAWSSGDQPQHF. Written as DNA, the CDR3 is TGTGCCTGGAGCTCAGGGGATCAGCCCCAGCATTTT.

The rearrangement uses TRBV29-1 and TRBJ2-3; TRBD2 aligns across 12 bases. V lost 7 bases and J lost 3; bases outside the gene matches: 8. Germline V gene data show CDR1 as SQVTM and CDR2 as ANQGSEA. The CDR3 length is 15 residues. The DNA of the CDR3 is TGCAGCGCGATTTCGACTAGCGGGAGAACAGATACGCAGTATTTT. Translated, it gives CSAISTSGRTDTQYF.

A single count supports this clone. This rearrangement joins TRBV12-3 or TRBV12-4 to TRBJ2-3, with 7 bases that match TRBD2. Trimming at V came to 8 bases and at J to 2 bases, leaving 4 bases not matched to a gene. This CDR3 is built from 13 residues. The CDR3 nucleotides read TGTGCCAGCCTGAGCGGGGCCACAGATACGCAGTATTTT. This encodes CASLSGATDTQYF.

This chain connects TRBV27 to TRBJ1-5; D is uncertain. CDR1 is MNHEY, CDR2 SMNVEV, per germline (reference sequence). V was trimmed by 6 bases and J by 0 bases, leaving 6 bases between them. The CDR3 extends over 13 amino acids. Written as DNA, the CDR3 is TGTGCCAGCAGGACGGGTAGCAATCAGCCCCAGCATTTT. Translated: CASRTGSNQPQHF.

The J gene is TRBJ2-7, the V gene TRBV24-1; 8 bases align to TRBD2. This CDR3 is built from 14 residues. Germline V CDR1 and CDR2: KGHDR, SFDVKD. The trim removed 4 bases at V and 3 bases at J, leaving 4 bases unmatched. DNA for the CDR3: TGTGCCACCAGTGACCCCGGGACTAGCTACGAGCAGTACTTC. Its protein product is CATSDPGTSYEQYF.

The rearrangement uses TRBV6-5 and TRBJ1-5, with TRBD1 matching 7 bases. Trimming removed 10 bases from V and 3 bases from J; junction bases left unmatched: 6. The CDR3 length is 13 residues. CDR1 is MNHEY and CDR2 is SVGAGI in the germline V gene. The CDR3 loop reads CATWDSSNQPQHF. The CDR3, as DNA: TGTGCCACCTGGGACAGCTCCAATCAGCCCCAGCATTTT.

V and J are TRBV15 and TRBJ2-2; TRBD2 agrees at 8 bases. The germline CDR1 and CDR2 sequences are LNHNV and YYDKDF (reference sequence). Germline trimming cut 1 base from V and 4 bases from J; bases unmatched to any gene: 17. This CDR3 has 20 residues. DNA of the CDR3: TGTGCCACCAGCAGAGGTTCCAGGGCGGGAGGTGACCCCGGCACCGGGGAGCTGTTTTTT. This translates into CATSRGSRAGGDPGTGELFF.

The rearrangement joins TRBV4-2 to TRBJ2-1, with 7 bases that match TRBD1. V was pared by 9 bases and J by 7 bases, with 12 bases of the junction left unmatched. From germline, CDR1 is LGHNA and CDR2 YNFKEQ. CDR3 length: 14 residues. CDR3 sequence reads: CARKGASRPNEQFF. As DNA, the CDR3 is TGTGCCAGAAAGGGGGCCAGCCGTCCGAATGAGCAGTTCTTC.